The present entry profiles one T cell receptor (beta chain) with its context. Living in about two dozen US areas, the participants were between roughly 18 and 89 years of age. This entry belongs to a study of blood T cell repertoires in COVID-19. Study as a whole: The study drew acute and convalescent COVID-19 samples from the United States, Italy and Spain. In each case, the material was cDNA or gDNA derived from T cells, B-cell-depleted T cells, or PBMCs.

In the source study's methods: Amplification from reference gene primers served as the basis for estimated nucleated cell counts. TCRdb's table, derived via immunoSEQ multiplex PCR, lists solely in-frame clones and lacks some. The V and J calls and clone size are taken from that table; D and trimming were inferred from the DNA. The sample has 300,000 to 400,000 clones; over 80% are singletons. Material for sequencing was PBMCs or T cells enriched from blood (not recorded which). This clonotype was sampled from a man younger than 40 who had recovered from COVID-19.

This chain's CDR3 is CARRGQRTDTQYF. DNA of the CDR3: TGCGCCAGAAGGGGACAACGCACAGATACGCAGTATTTT. The V and J genes are TRBV5-1 and TRBJ2-3; D is possibly TRBD1 (6 bases). V gave up 8 bases and J gave up 1 base, with 11 bases separating them. This CDR3 region has 13 residues. Germline loops: CDR1 SGHRS, CDR2 YFSETQ.